This T cell receptor (beta chain) was sequenced in a study of T-cell reconstitution after alpha-beta-depleted transplantation in children. The CDR3 is 16 residues long. V was clipped by 4 bases and J by 3 bases; unmatched bases: 8. The authors prepared the TCRbeta library with unique molecular identifiers. TCRdb re-called the PCR reads through MiXCR, storing one row per CDR3 protein. This table has some 390,000 distinct CDR3 sequences, roughly 20% appearing once. This TCR came from a human donor who donated a stem cell graft to a child with acute myeloid leukemia. This sequence joins TRBV12-3 or TRBV12-4 and TRBJ2-1; 8 nucleotides agree with TRBD1. The sequences come from PBMCs from the stem cell graft donor, collected from the stem cell graft. The CDR3 nucleotides are TGTGCCAGCAGTTCCAACACAGGGGGGCTCTACAATGAGCAGTTCTTC. Protein: CASSSNTGGLYNEQFF.